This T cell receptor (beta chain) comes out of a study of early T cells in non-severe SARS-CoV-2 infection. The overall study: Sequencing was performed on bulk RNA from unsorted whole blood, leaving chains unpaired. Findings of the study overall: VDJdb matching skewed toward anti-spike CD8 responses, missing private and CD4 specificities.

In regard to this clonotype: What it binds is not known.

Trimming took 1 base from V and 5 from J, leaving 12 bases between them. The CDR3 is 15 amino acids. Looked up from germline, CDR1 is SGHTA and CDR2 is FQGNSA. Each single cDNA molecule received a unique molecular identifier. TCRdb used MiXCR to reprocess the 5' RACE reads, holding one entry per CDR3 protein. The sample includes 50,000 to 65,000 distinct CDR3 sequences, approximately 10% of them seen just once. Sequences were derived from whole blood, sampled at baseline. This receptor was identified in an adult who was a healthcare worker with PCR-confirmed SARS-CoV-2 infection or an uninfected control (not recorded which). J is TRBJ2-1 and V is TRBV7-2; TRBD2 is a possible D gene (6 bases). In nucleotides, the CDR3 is TGTGCCAGCAGCTTAGAGGGACTTAAGAACAATGAGCAGTTCTTC. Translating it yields CASSLEGLKNNEQFF.